The text below deals with one TCR beta chain. Its antigen is undetermined. This record comes from a study of T cell responses to AZD1222 COVID-19 vaccine. This CDR3 region has 15 residues. Trimming stripped 4 bases from V and 1 base from J, with 12 bases between. CDR1 and CDR2 from the germline V gene are LNHDA and SQIVND (reference sequence). This table comes from immunoSEQ multiplex PCR, and its TCRdb copy is limited to in-frame clones, with some not included. The data show 110,000 to 150,000 clones, with approximately 90% seen just once and roughly 3.6% held by the top ten. Study outcomes and limitations: Distributed over spike, vaccine-associated CD4 TCRs predominated at 160-218 and 743-854. Spike-specific TCR breadth and depth grew following two AZD1222 doses. Targeting of unmutated variant regions was reportedly seen in nearly half of spike-specific TCRs. Donors were largely white British and mainly female; clonal diversity was possibly underestimated.

The sample in question was peripheral blood, obtained on day 0 of AZD1222 vaccination. This clonotype originated in an adult in good health. The chain is built from TRBV19 and TRBJ2-3, with unresolved D. CDR3 coding DNA: TGTGCCAGTAGTAGGGCCCTCTCCGGCACAGATACGCAGTATTTT. Residues: CASSRALSGTDTQYF.